This T cell receptor (beta chain) was documented in a study of shared clonotypes between healthy human individuals (TCRdb year 2020). Regarding the complete study: The cohort included three men and two women between 18 and 49 years of age. The study deeply sequenced blood TCR repertoires of about five healthy adults to estimate repertoire size and the extent of clonotype sharing between individuals. Libraries were prepared and TCR repertoires were sequenced by different laboratories using diverse techniques, in order to increase sequencing depth and limit assay-specific biases. Leukapheresis yielded between about 0.9 and 9.5 billion PBMCs per donor. On the study overall, not on this receptor specifically: Sampling was limited to blood, and TCR repertoires in tissue likely differ from TCR repertoires in blood. Because the study included only a small number of donors, the genetic and exposure-history diversity represented was limited. Pairwise subsampling led to the expectation that sequencing depth would affect the degree of clonotype sharing among donors.

TCR CDR3 regions were amplified from genomic DNA by multiplex PCR using the deep immunoSEQ assay. Genomic DNA extracted from each cell subset was distributed evenly over all wells of several immunoSEQ 96-well plates, and each plate served as one replicate. For unsorted PBMC, 300 ng genomic DNA, equal to roughly 33,000 T cell genomes, was loaded into each replicate PCR. Ten immunoSEQ deep assay plates were used to sequence the unsorted PBMC genomic DNA. Purified libraries were measured with a Qubit 3.0 fluorometer, size-checked on a Bioanalyzer 2100, and measured again with the KAPA Library Quantification kit. Every immunoSEQ 96-well plate was sequenced on a separate single-read 150-cycle Illumina NextSeq 550 flow cell. Regarding the original processing steps: Because only junctional sequences without quality scores were contained in the immunoSEQ output, filtering matching that applied to full-length reads could not be performed. Sequences were annotated with PyIR, a Python wrapper for IgBLAST v1.9, and V/J genes and CDR3 were assigned using IMGT germline references. Any read was removed if the V/J assignment was weak (E-value above 1e-6), the CDR3 was missing, or the read contained stop codons, out-of-frame junctions, or ambiguous translated residues. V3J clonotypes were defined as sequences sharing the same inferred V gene, J gene, and CDR3 amino acid sequence. The percentage overlap between two repertoires was calculated by dividing the number of shared unique clonotypes by the size of the smaller repertoire. Repertoire richness was assessed with RTK rarefaction, the Chao1 estimator, and Recon v2.1 estimates of unobserved clonotypes. Sourced from immuneACCESS, this table was stored by TCRdb with only in-frame sequences that have V and J called. A share of the clones is absent; for the studies checked, an unresolved V gene accounts for under half, and the remainder has no known explanation. That table is the source of V, J and clone size, and D and trimming were worked out from the DNA. The sample has some 500,000 clones on record, around 80% of them singletons. The top ten constitute 9.5% to 15% of the sample.

Healthy HIV-negative adults with no recently reported acute infections or vaccinations were included as donors. All donors were Caucasian adults living in Nashville, Tennessee, USA. In the unsorted samples, 85 million to 100 million PBMCs were counted, and genomic DNA was extracted using the QIAamp DNA Blood Mini kit. After blood collection by leukapheresis, PBMCs were isolated using Ficoll-Histopaque density gradient centrifugation and then cryopreserved in the vapor phase of liquid nitrogen. A note on this clone: There is no known antigen for this receptor. The junction and the germline gene differ at one end; a read error may be behind it.

The receptor was isolated from a woman between 40 and 50 years old in good health. Some clones in this sample may be carry-over from other donors' samples. The source material was PBMCs.

The DNA reads as follows: TGTGCCTGGAGTCCCGGGACAGGGCAAAACACTCCCCACTTC. This yields the protein CAWSPGTGQNTPHF. The sequence is built from TRBV30 and TRBJ2-7, and TRBD1 aligns with 9 junction nucleotides. Via the germline V gene (reference sequence), CDR1 is GTSNPN and CDR2 SVGIG. The CDR3 starts with the cysteine, ends with the phenylalanine, and has 14 residues. The sequence is cut down to CDR3 DNA, 42 bases in frame from base 1.